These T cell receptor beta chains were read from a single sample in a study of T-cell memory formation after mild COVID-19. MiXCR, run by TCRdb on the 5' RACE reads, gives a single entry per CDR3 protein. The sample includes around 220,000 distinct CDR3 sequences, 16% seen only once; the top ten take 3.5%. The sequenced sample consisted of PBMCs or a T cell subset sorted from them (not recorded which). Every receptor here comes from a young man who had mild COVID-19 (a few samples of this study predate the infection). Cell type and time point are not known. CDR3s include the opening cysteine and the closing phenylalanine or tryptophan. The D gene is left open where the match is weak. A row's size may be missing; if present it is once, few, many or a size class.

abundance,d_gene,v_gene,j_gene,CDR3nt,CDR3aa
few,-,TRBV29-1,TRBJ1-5,TGCAGCGCCATTCCCGAGGGGGGTAATCAGCCCCAGCATTTT,CSAIPEGGNQPQHF
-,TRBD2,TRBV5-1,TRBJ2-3,TGCGCCAGCAGTACGGCGGGGGGGGCTAGCACAGATACGCAGTATTTT,CASSTAGGASTDTQYF
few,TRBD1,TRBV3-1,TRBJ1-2,TGTGCCAGCAGCCAGGGTTTGACAGGGGGCAGGAATGGCTACACCTTC,CASSQGLTGGRNGYTF
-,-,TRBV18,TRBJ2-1,TGTGCCAGCTCACCGACTCGAGGGGAGAATGAGCAGTTCTTC,CASSPTRGENEQFF
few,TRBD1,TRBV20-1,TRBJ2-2,TGCAGTGCATCCGGGACAGTCACCGGGGAGCTGTTTTTT,CSASGTVTGELFF
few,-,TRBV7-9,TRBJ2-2,TGTGCCAGCAGCTTAGGTGGCAGCGTCACCGGGGAGCTGTTTTTT,CASSLGGSVTGELFF
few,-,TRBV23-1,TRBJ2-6,TGCGCCAGCAGTCATTCCGGGACAACTGGGGCCAACGTCCTGACTTTC,CASSHSGTTGANVLTF
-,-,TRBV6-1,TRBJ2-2,TGTGCCAGCAGTGATTTGGGGGGCGCCACCGGGGAGCTGTTTTTT,CASSDLGGATGELFF
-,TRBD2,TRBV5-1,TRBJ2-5,TGCGCCAGCAGCCCGCGGGAGGGTATAGCAGAGACCCAGTACTTC,CASSPREGIAETQYF
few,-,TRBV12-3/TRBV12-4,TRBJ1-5,TGTGCCAGCACCCCAGGGATGGGACAGCCCCAGCATTTT,CASTPGMGQPQHF
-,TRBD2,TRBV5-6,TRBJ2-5,TGTGCCAGCAAATGGGCCCCGCGCGGGGGGGGCGGAGAGACCCAGTACTTC,CASKWAPRGGGGETQYF
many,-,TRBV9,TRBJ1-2,TGTGCCAGCAGCGGTAGCAGGGATGATGGCTACACCTTC,CASSGSRDDGYTF
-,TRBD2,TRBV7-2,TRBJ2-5,TGTGCCAGAAGCTTAGTAGCGGGGGGACCCGATAGTCGGGAGACCCAGTACTTC,CARSLVAGGPDSRETQYF
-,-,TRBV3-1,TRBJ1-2,TGTGCCAGCAGCCTGGGACTTGGCTACACCTTC,CASSLGLGYTF
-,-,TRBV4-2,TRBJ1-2,TGTGCCAGCAGCCAAGATGGCAGGCGCTACACCTTC,CASSQDGRRYTF
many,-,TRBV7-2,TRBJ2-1,TGTGCCAGCAGCTCCCGACCCGGGCTCTATGAGCAGTTCTTC,CASSSRPGLYEQFF
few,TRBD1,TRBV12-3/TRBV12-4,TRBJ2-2,TGTGCCAGCAGTTTCTACGACAGGGCCGACACCGGGGAGCTGTTTTTT,CASSFYDRADTGELFF
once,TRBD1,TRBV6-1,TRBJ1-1,TGTGCCAGCAGTGAAAAACTTACCGGGACAGTGAACACTGAAGCTTTCTTT,CASSEKLTGTVNTEAFF
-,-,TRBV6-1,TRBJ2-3,TGTGCCAGCAGTGAACGCGCCAGGGGGGCCACAGATACGCAGTATTTT,CASSERARGATDTQYF
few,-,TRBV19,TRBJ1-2,TGTGCCAGTAGGGGGAACTATGGCTACACCTTC,CASRGNYGYTF
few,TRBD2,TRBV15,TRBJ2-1,TGTGCCACCAGCGGAGGGACTAGCAGTATAGTAAATGAGCAGTTCTTC,CATSGGTSSIVNEQFF
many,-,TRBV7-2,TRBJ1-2,TGTGCCAGCAGCTTAGGGCAACGCCGTGAGGGCTACACCTTC,CASSLGQRREGYTF
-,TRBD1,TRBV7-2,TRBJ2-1,TGTGCCAGCAGGTGGACAGGGGGCTTGAGCTCCTACAATGAGCAGTTCTTC,CASRWTGGLSSYNEQFF
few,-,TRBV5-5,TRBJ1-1,TGTGCCAGCAGCTTGGGCCAGCCGAGGGCTTTCTTT,CASSLGQPRAFF
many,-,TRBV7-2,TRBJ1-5,TGTGCCAGCAGCTTCGACAATCAGCCCCAGCATTTT,CASSFDNQPQHF
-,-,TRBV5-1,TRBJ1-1,TGCGCCAGCAGTTACAGGGAAATCAACACTGAAGCTTTCTTT,CASSYREINTEAFF
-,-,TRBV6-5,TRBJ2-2,TGTGCCAGCAGTTACCGGCACCAAGGGACCGGGGAGCTGTTTTTT,CASSYRHQGTGELFF
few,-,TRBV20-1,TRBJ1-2,TGCAGTGCCCTCCCCCCGGGCAGGTCCCCTTTTGCCTATGGCTACACCTTC,CSALPPGRSPFAYGYTF
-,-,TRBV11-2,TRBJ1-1,TGTGCCAGCAGCTTACCGCGGACGAACACTGAAGCTTTCTTT,CASSLPRTNTEAFF
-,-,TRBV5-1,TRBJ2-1,TGCGCCAGCACCGACCCACGACTAGCAGGGGGTGAGCAGTTCTTC,CASTDPRLAGGEQFF
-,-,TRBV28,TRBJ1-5,TGTGCCAGCTTTGGGTTGAATCAGCCCCAGCATTTT,CASFGLNQPQHF
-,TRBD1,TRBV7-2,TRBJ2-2,TGTGCCAGCAGCTCATCACAGGGGCCCACAGGGGAGCTGTTTTTT,CASSSSQGPTGELFF
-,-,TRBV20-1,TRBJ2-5,TGCAGTGCTAGAGGTCCCTGGGGGCGGGAGACCCAGTACTTC,CSARGPWGRETQYF
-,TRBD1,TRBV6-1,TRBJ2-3,TGTGCCAGCACAAGGACAGGGTTCACAGATACGCAGTATTTT,CASTRTGFTDTQYF
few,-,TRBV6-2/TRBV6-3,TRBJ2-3,TGTGCCAGCATGTCTGGCGCCCGGGGTACAGATACGCAGTATTTT,CASMSGARGTDTQYF
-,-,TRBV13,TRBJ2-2,TGTGCCAGCAGCTCCGTGAACACCGGGGAGCTGTTTTTT,CASSSVNTGELFF
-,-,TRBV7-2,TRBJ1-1,TGTGCCAGCAGCCCCCGGGCACAGGAAGCTTTCTTT,CASSPRAQEAFF
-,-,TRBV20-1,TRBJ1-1,TGCAGTCCTGCTTGGACGGGAACGAACACTGAAGCTTTCTTT,CSPAWTGTNTEAFF
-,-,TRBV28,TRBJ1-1,TGTGCCAGCAGTTCTGAGTACACTGAAGCTTTCTTT,CASSSEYTEAFF
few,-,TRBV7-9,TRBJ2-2,TGTGCCAGCAGCTTAGCAGTGAACACCGGGGAGCTGTTTTTT,CASSLAVNTGELFF